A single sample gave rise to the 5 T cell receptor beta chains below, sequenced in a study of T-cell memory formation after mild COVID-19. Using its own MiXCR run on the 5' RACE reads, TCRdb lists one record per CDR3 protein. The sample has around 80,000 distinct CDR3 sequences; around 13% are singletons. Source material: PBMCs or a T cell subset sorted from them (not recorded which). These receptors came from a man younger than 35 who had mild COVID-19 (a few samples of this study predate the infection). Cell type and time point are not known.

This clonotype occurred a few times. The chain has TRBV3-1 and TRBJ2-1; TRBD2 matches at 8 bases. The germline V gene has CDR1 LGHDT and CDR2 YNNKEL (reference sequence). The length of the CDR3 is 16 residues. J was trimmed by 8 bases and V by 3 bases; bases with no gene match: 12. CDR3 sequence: CASSQGKGLVFHEQFF. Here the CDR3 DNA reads TGTGCCAGCAGCCAGGGGAAGGGACTAGTTTTCCATGAGCAGTTCTTC.

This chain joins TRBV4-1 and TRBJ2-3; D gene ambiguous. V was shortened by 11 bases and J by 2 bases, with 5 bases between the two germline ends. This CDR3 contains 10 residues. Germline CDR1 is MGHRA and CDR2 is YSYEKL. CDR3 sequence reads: CAENTDTQYF. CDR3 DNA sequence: TGCGCCGAAAACACAGATACGCAGTATTTT.

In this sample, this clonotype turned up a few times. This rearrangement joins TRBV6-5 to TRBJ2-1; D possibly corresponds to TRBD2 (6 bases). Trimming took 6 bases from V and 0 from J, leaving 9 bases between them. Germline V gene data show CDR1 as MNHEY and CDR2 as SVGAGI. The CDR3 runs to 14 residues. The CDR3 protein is CASRPGVSYNEQFF. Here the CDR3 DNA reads TGTGCCAGCAGGCCGGGAGTCTCCTACAATGAGCAGTTCTTC.

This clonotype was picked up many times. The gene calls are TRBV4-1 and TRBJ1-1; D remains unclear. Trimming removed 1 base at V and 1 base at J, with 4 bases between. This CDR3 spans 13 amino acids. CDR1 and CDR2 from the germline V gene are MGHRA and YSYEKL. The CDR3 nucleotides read TGCGCCAGCAGCCAAGGCCCGAACACTGAAGCTTTCTTT. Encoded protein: CASSQGPNTEAFF.

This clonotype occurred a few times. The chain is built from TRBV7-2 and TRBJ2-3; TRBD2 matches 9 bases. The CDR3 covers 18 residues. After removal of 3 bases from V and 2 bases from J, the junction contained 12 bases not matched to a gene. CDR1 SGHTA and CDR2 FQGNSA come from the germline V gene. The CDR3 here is CASSFRLRGGAFTDTQYF. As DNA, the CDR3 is TGTGCCAGCAGCTTCAGGCTACGCGGGGGGGCTTTCACAGATACGCAGTATTTT.